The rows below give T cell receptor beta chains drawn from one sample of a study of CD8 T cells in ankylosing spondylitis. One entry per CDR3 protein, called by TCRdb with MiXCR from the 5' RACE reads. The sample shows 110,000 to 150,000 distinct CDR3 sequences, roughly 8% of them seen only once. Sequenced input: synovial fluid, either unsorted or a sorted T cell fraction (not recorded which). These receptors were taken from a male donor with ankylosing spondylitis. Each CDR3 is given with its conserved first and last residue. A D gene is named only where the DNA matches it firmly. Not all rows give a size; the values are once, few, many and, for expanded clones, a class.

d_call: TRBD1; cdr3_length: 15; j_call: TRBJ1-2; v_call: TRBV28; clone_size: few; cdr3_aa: CASSTYGQGNYGYTF; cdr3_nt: TGTGCCAGCAGTACCTACGGACAGGGCAACTATGGCTACACCTTC
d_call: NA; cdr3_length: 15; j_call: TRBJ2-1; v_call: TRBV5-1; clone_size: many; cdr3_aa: CASRRDPDSYNEQFF; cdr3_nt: TGCGCCAGCAGACGGGATCCGGACTCCTACAATGAGCAGTTCTTC
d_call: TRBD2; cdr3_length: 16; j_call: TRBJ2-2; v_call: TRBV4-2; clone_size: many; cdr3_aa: CASSYSGRADTGELFF; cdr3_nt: TGTGCCAGCAGCTATAGCGGGAGGGCCGATACCGGGGAGCTGTTTTTT
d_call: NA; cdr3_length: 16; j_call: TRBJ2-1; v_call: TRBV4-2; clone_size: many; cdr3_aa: CASSQVLARFLNEQFF; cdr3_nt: TGTGCCAGCAGCCAAGTTCTAGCGAGATTTTTAAATGAGCAGTTCTTC
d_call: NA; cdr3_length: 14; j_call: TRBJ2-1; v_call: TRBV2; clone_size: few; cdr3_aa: CASSDQGGQDEQFF; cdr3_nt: TGTGCCAGCAGTGACCAGGGAGGTCAGGATGAGCAGTTCTTC
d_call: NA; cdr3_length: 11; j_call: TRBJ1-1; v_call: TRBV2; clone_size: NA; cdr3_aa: CASREWNEAFF; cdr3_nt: TGTGCCAGCAGAGAGTGGAATGAAGCTTTCTTT
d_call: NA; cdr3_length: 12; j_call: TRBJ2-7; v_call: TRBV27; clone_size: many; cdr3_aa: CASSTSTGKPYF; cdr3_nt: TGTGCCAGCAGTACCTCCACAGGGAAACCGTACTTC
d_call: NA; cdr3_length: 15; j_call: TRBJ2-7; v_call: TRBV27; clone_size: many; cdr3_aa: CASSFSGFGAYEQYF; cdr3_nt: TGTGCCAGCAGTTTTTCAGGCTTTGGGGCCTACGAGCAGTACTTC
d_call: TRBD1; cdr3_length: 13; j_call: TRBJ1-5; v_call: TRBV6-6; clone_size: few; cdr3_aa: CASSTGVNQPQHF; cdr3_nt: TGTGCCAGCAGTACAGGGGTCAATCAGCCCCAGCATTTT
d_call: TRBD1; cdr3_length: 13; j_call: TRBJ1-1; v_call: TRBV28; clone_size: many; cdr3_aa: CASSWDRVTEAFF; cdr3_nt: TGTGCCAGCAGTTGGGACAGGGTGACTGAAGCTTTCTTT
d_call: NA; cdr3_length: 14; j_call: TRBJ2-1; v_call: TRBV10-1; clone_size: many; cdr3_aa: CASSMTRRSDEQFF; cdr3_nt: TGCGCCAGCAGTATGACTAGGCGGTCAGATGAGCAGTTCTTC
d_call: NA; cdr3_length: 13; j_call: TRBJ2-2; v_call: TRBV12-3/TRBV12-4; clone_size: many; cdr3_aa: CASRTGVTGELFF; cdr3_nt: TGTGCCAGCAGGACAGGTGTCACCGGGGAGCTGTTTTTT
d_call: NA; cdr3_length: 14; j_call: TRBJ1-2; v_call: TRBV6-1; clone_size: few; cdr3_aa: CASSEEAGNYGYTF; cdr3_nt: TGTGCCAGCAGTGAAGAGGCAGGGAACTATGGCTACACCTTC
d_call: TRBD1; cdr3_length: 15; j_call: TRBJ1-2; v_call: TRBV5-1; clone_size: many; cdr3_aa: CASSLEGTEGRGYTF; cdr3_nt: TGCGCCAGCAGCTTGGAAGGGACAGAGGGTCGTGGCTACACCTTC
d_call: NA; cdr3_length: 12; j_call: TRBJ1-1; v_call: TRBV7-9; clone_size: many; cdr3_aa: CASWGTRTEAFF; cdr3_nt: TGTGCCAGCTGGGGGACGAGGACTGAAGCTTTCTTT
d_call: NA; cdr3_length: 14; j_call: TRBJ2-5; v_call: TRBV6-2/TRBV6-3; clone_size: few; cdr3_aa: CASSYRAPLETQYF; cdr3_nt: TGTGCCAGCAGTTATCGGGCCCCGTTGGAGACCCAGTACTTC
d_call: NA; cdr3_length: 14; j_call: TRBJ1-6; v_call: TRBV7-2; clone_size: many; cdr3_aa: CASSLGAGTSPLHF; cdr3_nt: TGTGCCAGCAGCTTAGGGGCAGGTACCTCACCCCTCCACTTT
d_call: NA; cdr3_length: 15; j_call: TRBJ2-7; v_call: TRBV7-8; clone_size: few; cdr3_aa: CASSLTEGHGYEQYF; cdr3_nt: TGTGCCAGCAGCTTGACGGAAGGACACGGCTACGAGCAGTACTTC
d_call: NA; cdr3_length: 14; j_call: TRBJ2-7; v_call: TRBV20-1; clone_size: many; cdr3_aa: CSATVGGQAYEQYF; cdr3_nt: TGCAGTGCCACCGTGGGGGGTCAGGCCTACGAGCAGTACTTC
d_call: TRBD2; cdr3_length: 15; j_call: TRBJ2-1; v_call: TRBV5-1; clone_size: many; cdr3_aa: CASSAGLASPNEQFF; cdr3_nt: TGCGCCAGCAGTGCTGGACTAGCGAGCCCCAATGAGCAGTTCTTC
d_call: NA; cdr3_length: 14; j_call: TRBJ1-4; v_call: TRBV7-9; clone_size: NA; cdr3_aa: CAMSHGVFEEKLFF; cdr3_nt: TGTGCCATGAGCCACGGGGTGTTCGAAGAAAAACTGTTTTTT
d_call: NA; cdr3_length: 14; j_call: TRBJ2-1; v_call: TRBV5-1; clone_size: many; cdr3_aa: CASSLVVGINEQFF; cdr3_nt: TGCGCCAGCAGCTTGGTCGTCGGAATCAATGAGCAGTTCTTC
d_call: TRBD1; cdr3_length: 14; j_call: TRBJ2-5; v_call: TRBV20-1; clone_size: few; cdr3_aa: CSVRQGSWQETQYF; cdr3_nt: TGCAGTGTTAGACAGGGGAGTTGGCAAGAGACCCAGTACTTC
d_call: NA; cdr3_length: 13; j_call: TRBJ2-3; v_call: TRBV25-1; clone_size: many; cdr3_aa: CASIKTGTDTQYF; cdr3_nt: TGTGCCAGCATAAAAACGGGCACAGATACGCAGTATTTT
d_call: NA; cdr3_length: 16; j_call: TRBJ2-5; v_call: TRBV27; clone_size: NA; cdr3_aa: CASAQIWQYGSETQYF; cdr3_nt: TGTGCCAGCGCGCAGATTTGGCAGTATGGGTCAGAGACCCAGTACTTC
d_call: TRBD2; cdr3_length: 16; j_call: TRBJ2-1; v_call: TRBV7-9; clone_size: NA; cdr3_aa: CASSLELAGVYNEQFF; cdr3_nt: TGTGCCAGCAGCTTAGAACTAGCGGGGGTTTACAATGAGCAGTTCTTC
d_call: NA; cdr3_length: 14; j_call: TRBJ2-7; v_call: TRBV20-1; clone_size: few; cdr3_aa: CSAPRPFFTYEQYF; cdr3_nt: TGCAGTGCTCCCCGTCCCTTTTTCACCTACGAGCAGTACTTC
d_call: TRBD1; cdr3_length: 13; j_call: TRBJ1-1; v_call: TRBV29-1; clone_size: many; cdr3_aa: CSVERQGNTEAFF; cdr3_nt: TGCAGCGTTGAACGACAGGGGAACACTGAAGCTTTCTTT
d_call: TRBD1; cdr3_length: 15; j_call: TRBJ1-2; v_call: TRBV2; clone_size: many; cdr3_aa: CASSELRTGGSGYTF; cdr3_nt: TGTGCCAGCAGTGAACTTCGGACAGGGGGAAGTGGCTACACCTTC
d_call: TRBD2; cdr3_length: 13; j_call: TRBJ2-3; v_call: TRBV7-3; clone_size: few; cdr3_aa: CASSQGAGVRRYF; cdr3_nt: TGTGCCAGCAGCCAGGGAGCGGGGGTCCGCAGGTATTTT
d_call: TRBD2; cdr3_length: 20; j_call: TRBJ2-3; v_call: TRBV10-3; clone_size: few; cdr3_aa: CAISEPSRLAGATSTDTQYF; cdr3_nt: TGTGCCATCAGTGAGCCTTCAAGACTAGCGGGGGCAACTAGCACAGATACGCAGTATTTT
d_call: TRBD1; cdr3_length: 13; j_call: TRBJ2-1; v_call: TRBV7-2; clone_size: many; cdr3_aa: CASSLDQGDEQFF; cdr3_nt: TGTGCCAGCAGCTTAGACCAGGGGGATGAGCAGTTCTTC
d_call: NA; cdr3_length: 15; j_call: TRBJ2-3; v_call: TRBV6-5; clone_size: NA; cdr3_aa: CASSLLSKSTDTQYF; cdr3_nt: TGTGCCAGCAGTTTACTCAGCAAGAGCACAGATACGCAGTATTTT
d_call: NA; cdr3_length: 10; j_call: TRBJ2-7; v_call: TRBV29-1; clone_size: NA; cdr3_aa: CSVEQGKQYF; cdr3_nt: TGCAGCGTTGAGCAGGGGAAGCAGTACTTC
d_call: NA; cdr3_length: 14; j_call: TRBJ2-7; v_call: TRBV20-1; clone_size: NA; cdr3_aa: CSARPLLVQYEQYF; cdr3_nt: TGCAGTGCTAGGCCCCTACTAGTACAGTACGAGCAGTACTTC
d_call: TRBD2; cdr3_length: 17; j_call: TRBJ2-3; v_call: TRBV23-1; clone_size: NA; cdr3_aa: CASSQSETSGSEDTQYF; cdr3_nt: TGCGCCAGCAGTCAATCGGAGACTAGCGGGAGTGAGGATACGCAGTATTTT
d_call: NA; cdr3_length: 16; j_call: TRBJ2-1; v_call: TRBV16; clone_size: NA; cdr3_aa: CASSQLSGTSYNEQFF; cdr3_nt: TGTGCCAGCAGCCAGTTATCGGGAACTTCCTACAATGAGCAGTTCTTC
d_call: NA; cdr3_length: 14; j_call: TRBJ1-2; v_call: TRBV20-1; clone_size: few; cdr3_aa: CSADPQGTDYGYTF; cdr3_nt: TGCAGTGCCGACCCACAGGGAACGGACTATGGCTACACCTTC
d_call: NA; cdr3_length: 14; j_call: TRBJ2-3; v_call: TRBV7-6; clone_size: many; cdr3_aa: CASRSPGVTDTQYF; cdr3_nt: TGTGCCAGCAGGTCGCCGGGGGTCACAGATACGCAGTATTTT
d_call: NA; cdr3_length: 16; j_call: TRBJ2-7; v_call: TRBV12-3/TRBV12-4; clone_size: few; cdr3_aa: CASSPFGQGSSYEQYF; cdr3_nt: TGTGCCAGCAGCCCCTTCGGGCAGGGTAGCTCCTACGAGCAGTACTTC
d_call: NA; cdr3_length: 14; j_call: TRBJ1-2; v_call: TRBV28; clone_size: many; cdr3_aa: CASVKRGADYGYTF; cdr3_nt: TGTGCCAGCGTAAAACGGGGTGCCGACTATGGCTACACCTTC
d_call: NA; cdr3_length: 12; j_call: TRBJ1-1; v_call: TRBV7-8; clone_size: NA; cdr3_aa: CASSPDWGEAFF; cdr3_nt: TGTGCCAGCAGTCCCGATTGGGGCGAAGCTTTCTTT
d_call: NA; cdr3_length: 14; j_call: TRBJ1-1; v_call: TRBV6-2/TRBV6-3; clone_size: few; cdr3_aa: CASNPGRQDTEAFF; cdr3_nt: TGTGCCAGCAATCCGGGCCGACAGGACACTGAAGCTTTCTTT
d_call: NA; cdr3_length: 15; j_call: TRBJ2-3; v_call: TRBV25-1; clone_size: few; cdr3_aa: CASSDRGTSTDTQYF; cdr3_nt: TGTGCCAGCAGTGACCGGGGAACTAGCACAGATACGCAGTATTTT
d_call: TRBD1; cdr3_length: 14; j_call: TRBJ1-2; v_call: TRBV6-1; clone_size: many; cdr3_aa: CASRRDRVAYGYTF; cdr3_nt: TGTGCCAGCAGAAGGGACAGGGTTGCCTATGGCTACACCTTC
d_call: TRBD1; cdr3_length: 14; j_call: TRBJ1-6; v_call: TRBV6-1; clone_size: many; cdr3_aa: CASRAGTGLRPLHF; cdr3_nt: TGTGCCAGCAGGGCCGGGACAGGGCTTCGGCCCCTCCACTTT